The 26 T cell receptor beta chains reported below all come from one sample, sequenced in a study of breast tumors, draining lymph nodes, adjacent tissues. Breast cancer patients provided tissue from their axillary draining lymph nodes. TCRdb called the multiplex PCR reads again in MiXCR, with one record for every CDR3 protein. The table has 70,000 to 85,000 distinct CDR3 sequences, roughly 20% seen once. The specimen sequenced was axillary lymph node tissue. Receptors originate from a female donor with breast cancer. Some clones in this sample may be carry-over from other donors' samples.

As regards this clonotype: Since a much larger clone is just one base distant, this may be a read error. V is TRBV5-4 and J is TRBJ1-6; D unresolved. The CDR3 contains 15 residues. V lost 5 bases and J lost 3, with 12 bases in between. The germline V gene encodes CDR1 SGHNT and CDR2 YYREEE (reference sequence). The CDR3 region is CASSPTPGYNSPLHF. In DNA, the CDR3 is TGTGCCAGCAGTCCAACCCCGGGCTATAATTCACCCCTCCACTTT.

This clonotype was seen at least ten times. The V and J genes are TRBV9 and TRBJ1-2; D not certain. In germline, CDR1 is SGDLS, CDR2 YYNGEE. The CDR3 totals 15 residues. Between the trimmed V and J ends, which lost 1 base and 8 bases, there was a span of 18 bases. The CDR3 is CASSVYPGTSGGYTF. CDR3 coding DNA: TGTGCCAGCAGCGTATACCCGGGTACCTCTGGGGGCTACACCTTC. Full variable domain (remainder filled in from reference TRBV9 and TRBJ1-2): DSGVTQTPKHLITATGQRVTLRCSPRSGDLSVYWYQQSLDQGLQFLIQYYNGEERAKGNILERFSAQQFPDLHSELNLSSLELGDSALYFCASSVYPGTSGGYTFGSGTRLTVV.

The V call is TRBV12-5, the J call TRBJ2-5; 12 nucleotides align to TRBD1. The CDR3 totals 15 residues. Germline-derived CDR1 and CDR2 are LGHNT and FRNRAP. Trimming took 4 bases from V and 4 from J; bases not matched to a gene: 4. The CDR3, as DNA: TGTGCTAGTGGTTGGGGACAGGGGGCAGGAGAGACCCAGTACTTC. Encoded protein: CASGWGQGAGETQYF. The full variable domain, completed using reference TRBV12-5 and TRBJ2-5, is DARVTQTPRHKVTEMGQEVTMRCQPILGHNTVFWYRQTMMQGLELLAYFRNRAPLDDSGMPKDRFSAEMPDATLATLKIQPSEPRDSAVYFCASGWGQGAGETQYFGPGTRLLVL.

This clonotype was observed a handful of times. The junction does not match germline at one end; this may be a read error. The chain links TRBV6-1 to TRBJ1-4; TRBD1 agrees at 8 bases. This CDR3 has 16 amino acids. In germline, CDR1 is MNHNS, CDR2 SASEGT. The CDR3 bases are TGTGCCAGCAGTAAAGGACAGGGTATAATTAATGAACAACTGTTTTTT. Its translation is CASSKGQGIINEQLFF.

This clonotype was counted at least ten times. The V call is TRBV4-2, the J call TRBJ2-3; 9 bases fit TRBD2. The ends lost 1 base at V and 4 bases at J; junction bases unmatched: 6. Germline assignment: CDR1 LGHNA and CDR2 YNFKEQ. This CDR3 is built from 16 residues. The CDR3 reads CASSQGGGRVSDTQYF. CDR3 coding DNA: TGTGCCAGCAGCCAAGGTGGCGGGAGGGTTTCAGATACGCAGTATTTT.

This clonotype showed up many times. The chain uses TRBV7-2 and TRBJ2-7; TRBD1 aligns across 10 bases. The CDR3 runs to 15 residues. Germline CDR1 SGHTA, CDR2 FQGNSA. V lost 1 base and J lost 5; bases outside the gene matches: 5. CDR3 protein: CASSLGQGARHEQYF. CDR3 in DNA: TGTGCCAGCAGCTTAGGACAGGGGGCGCGACACGAGCAGTACTTC.

This clonotype has a count of ten or more. The chain links TRBV30 to TRBJ1-6; D is ambiguous. This CDR3 has 11 amino acids. Germline CDR1 GTSNPN, CDR2 SVGIG (reference sequence). The V end lost 5 bases, the J end lost 4 bases, and 3 bases lay between the germline ends. CDR3 coding DNA: TGTGCCTGGGGATATAATTCACCCCTCCACTTT. Amino acid sequence: CAWGYNSPLHF.

This clonotype was detected only a few times. The chain combines TRBV28 with TRBJ2-5; the D is unclear. Trimming left V 6 bases short and J 4 bases short, with 21 bases between. Germline V gene lookup returns CDR1 MDHEN and CDR2 SYDVKM. This CDR3 contains 16 residues. This CDR3 reads CASSPRWGIGGETQYF. The CDR3 DNA reads TGTGCCAGCAGCCCACGGTGGGGTATAGGTGGAGAGACCCAGTACTTC.

This clonotype occurred many times. The chain combines TRBV19 with TRBJ1-3; possibly TRBD1 for D (6 bases). The germline V gene encodes CDR1 LNHDA and CDR2 SQIVND (reference sequence). The CDR3 runs to 15 residues. V lost 2 bases, J lost 4 bases, and 12 bases lay in between. CDR3 sequence (DNA): TGTGCCAGTAGTATATCCACAGGGTTCGGAAACACCATATATTTT. It encodes CASSISTGFGNTIYF.

This clonotype was observed a few times. The rearrangement links TRBV4-1 to TRBJ2-6; tentative D call: TRBD1 (6 bases). The CDR3 contains 17 residues. Germline assignment: CDR1 MGHRA and CDR2 YSYEKL. Trimming left V 3 bases short and J 1 base short, with 13 bases between. The CDR3 reads CASSQEDQGSGANVLTF. CDR3 coding DNA: TGCGCCAGCAGCCAGGAGGACCAGGGGTCTGGGGCCAACGTCCTGACTTTC.

At least ten counts were recorded for this clonotype. The V gene is TRBV7-9, the J gene TRBJ1-2; D is uncertain. This CDR3 contains 13 residues. V was shortened by 2 bases and J by 7 bases, with 11 bases between the two germline ends. Looked up from germline, CDR1 is SEHNR and CDR2 is FQNEAQ (reference sequence). CDR3: CASSLSLRVGYTF. Here the CDR3 DNA reads TGTGCCAGCAGCTTATCCTTGCGGGTTGGCTACACCTTC.

This clonotype was seen repeatedly, ten times or more. V and J are TRBV5-1 and TRBJ2-7, with 8 bases identical to TRBD2. With V trimmed by 1 base and J by 5 bases, 8 bases remained unmatched. Germline CDR1 reads SGHRS; CDR2 reads YFSETQ. The CDR3 extends over 15 amino acids. The CDR3 region is CASSLNTGGPHEQYF. The CDR3 nucleotides read TGCGCCAGCAGCTTGAATACGGGAGGGCCCCACGAGCAGTACTTC.

This clonotype was picked up many times. The chain employs TRBV20-1 and TRBJ1-2, with 9 bases matching TRBD1. Germline CDR1 is DFQATT and CDR2 is SNEGSKA (reference sequence). The V and J ends lost 6 bases and 4 bases, in that order; junction bases with no gene match: 9. The CDR3 has 14 residues. The CDR3 sequence: CSAEFPGQGYGYTF. The DNA of the CDR3 is TGCAGTGCCGAGTTTCCGGGACAGGGCTATGGCTACACCTTC.

The sample holds many counts of this clonotype. The rearrangement joins TRBV7-3 to TRBJ2-3; D possibly corresponds to TRBD1 (5 bases). Germline CDR1 reads SGHTA; CDR2 reads FQGTGA. V lost 1 base, J lost 5 bases, and 13 bases lay in between. This CDR3 is 15 amino acids long. The CDR3 here is CASSLIQGNQDTQYF. The CDR3 region has the DNA TGTGCCAGCAGCTTAATCCAGGGAAATCAAGATACGCAGTATTTT.

This clonotype was detected only a few times. Just one base apart from a much larger clone, this may be a read error. J is TRBJ2-3 and V is TRBV7-8; D unresolved. CDR1 is SGHVS and CDR2 is FQNEAQ in the germline V gene. With 5 bases removed from V and 0 bases from J, the gap between germline ends came to 12 bases. The CDR3 consists of 15 residues. CDR3 amino acids: CASSLFSGSTDTQYF. The CDR3 coding sequence is TGTGCCAGCAGCCTTTTCTCCGGGAGCACAGATACGCAGTATTTT.

This clonotype was seen at least ten times. This chain uses TRBV20-1 with TRBJ2-4, with 13 bases that match TRBD2. Germline trimming cut 3 bases from V and 15 bases from J; bases unmatched to any gene: 8. CDR3 length: 13 amino acids. The V gene's germline CDR1 is DFQATT and CDR2 SNEGSKA (reference sequence). CDR3 protein: CSARGTSGTSPYF. The CDR3 nucleotides read TGCAGTGCTAGGGGGACTAGCGGGACCTCACCGTACTTC.

This clonotype was counted many times. The gene calls are TRBV12-3 or TRBV12-4 and TRBJ2-7; 8 nucleotides line up with TRBD2. V lost 6 bases and J lost 3; bases outside the gene matches: 1. CDR3 length equals 12 residues. CDR3 loop: CASSAGGYEQYF. The CDR3 region has the DNA TGTGCCAGCAGCGCGGGAGGCTACGAGCAGTACTTC.

A note on this clonotype: This may stem from a read error, because a much larger clone lies one nucleotide away. The chain employs TRBV6-2 or TRBV6-3 and TRBJ2-7; 11 nucleotides agree with TRBD2. The CDR3 runs to 13 residues. Germline V gene lookup returns CDR1 MNHEY and CDR2 SVGEGT. This chain's CDR3 is CASSLAGGREQHF. The CDR3 bases are TGTGCCAGCAGTTTAGCGGGAGGGCGCGAGCAGCACTTC.

In its sample, this clonotype was seen many times. V and J are TRBV5-4 and TRBJ1-2; 7 bases align to TRBD1. In germline, CDR1 is SGHNT, CDR2 YYREEE (reference sequence). Unmatched junction bases numbered 7, after V lost 3 bases and J lost 2 bases. This CDR3 spans 15 amino acids. CDR3 protein: CASSSAGGVNYGYTF. The CDR3 DNA is TGTGCCAGCAGCTCGGCAGGGGGTGTGAACTATGGCTACACCTTC. Looking up the rest from reference TRBV5-4 and TRBJ1-2 gives the full variable domain: ETGVTQSPTHLIKTRGQQVTLRCSSQSGHNTVSWYQQALGQGPQFIFQYYREEENGRGNFPPRFSGLQFPNYSSELNVNALELDDSALYLCASSSAGGVNYGYTFGSGTRLTVV.

The chain carries TRBV28 and TRBJ1-5; D is ambiguous. In germline, CDR1 is MDHEN, CDR2 SYDVKM. The germline V and J ends were trimmed by 5 bases and 4 bases, with 15 bases remaining between them. CDR3 size: 15 residues. CDR3: CASSHGRLTNQPQHF. The CDR3 nucleotides read TGTGCCAGCAGTCATGGACGCTTAACGAATCAGCCCCAGCATTTT.

This clonotype was seen ten or more times. This chain connects TRBV19 to TRBJ2-7; no definite D call. This CDR3 is built from 12 residues. The V and J ends lost 1 base and 5 bases respectively, with 6 bases between them. Germline CDR1 LNHDA, CDR2 SQIVND (reference sequence). The CDR3 DNA reads TGTGCCAGTAGTATAGGGGCCAACGAGCAGTACTTC. Its protein is CASSIGANEQYF.

Many counts were recorded for this clonotype. V usage is TRBV28 and J usage is TRBJ1-2; D is undetermined. The length of the CDR3 is 11 residues. Germline CDR1 is MDHEN and CDR2 is SYDVKM. The V end lost 4 bases, the J end lost 8 bases, and 8 bases lay between the germline ends. The CDR3 region is CASSSPPGYTF. The CDR3 DNA sequence: TGTGCCAGCAGTTCCCCCCCAGGCTACACCTTC.

This clonotype was observed at least ten times. The J gene is TRBJ2-3, the V gene TRBV6-2 or TRBV6-3; D gene unclear. The CDR3 sequence is 16 residues long. Per the germline V gene, CDR1 is MNHEY and CDR2 is SVGEGT. V shed 0 bases and J shed 0 bases, with 10 bases lying between them. The DNA of the CDR3 is TGTGCCAGCAGTTACTCGAGAACGATTAGCACAGATACGCAGTATTTT. This encodes CASSYSRTISTDTQYF.

This clonotype occurred many times. V is TRBV4-1 and J is TRBJ1-4; D is possibly TRBD1 (6 bases). Germline V CDR1 and CDR2: MGHRA, YSYEKL. V lost 0 bases and J lost 4, with 9 bases in between. This CDR3 contains 15 residues. As DNA, the CDR3 is TGCGCCAGCAGCCAAGAGGGCAGGGGTAATGAAAAACTGTTTTTT. It translates to CASSQEGRGNEKLFF.

This clonotype occurred many times. The chain joins TRBV7-2 to TRBJ2-7, with 7 bases fitting TRBD2. CDR3 length equals 12 residues. CDR1 is SGHTA, CDR2 FQGNSA, per germline. Losses at the gene ends were 6 bases for V and 4 bases for J; bases not matched to a gene: 3. CDR3 DNA sequence: TGTGCCAGCAGAGGAGCGGGGTACGAGCAGTACTTC. Translated, it gives CASRGAGYEQYF.

About this clonotype itself: A much larger clonotype is one base distant, so this may be a read error. The DNA for the CDR3 is TGTGCCAGCAGTGTCGACAGGGACTCCTACAATGAGCAGTCCTTC. It encodes CASSVDRDSYNEQSF. This rearrangement joins TRBV6-5 to TRBJ2-1; TRBD1 might be the D (7 bases). CDR3 length: 15 amino acids. Germline loops: CDR1 MNHEY, CDR2 SVGAGI.